One sample yielded the 10 T cell receptor beta chains listed below, sequenced in a study of cytomegalovirus exposure and HLA in healthy donors. Both 60 Vbeta primers and 13 Jbeta primers went into the PCR. Sequenced by immunoSEQ multiplex PCR; TCRdb stores in-frame clones only, minus some. The sample lists about 120,000 clones; around a tenth were seen once. Sequenced material: PBMCs. The receptor source for this set is a man aged 30 to 39 in good health and CMV-seronegative.

The V call is TRBV28, the J call TRBJ1-5, with D possibly matching TRBD1 (5 bases). V gave up 5 bases and J gave up 5 bases, with 16 bases separating them. Germline lookup yields CDR1 MDHEN and CDR2 SYDVKM. This CDR3 is 15 amino acids long. The CDR3 region is CASSPLGGNHQPQHF. CDR3 nucleotide sequence: TGTGCCAGCAGTCCCCTCGGGGGTAACCATCAGCCCCAGCATTTT.

A few counts support this clone. This chain uses TRBV10-3 with TRBJ2-6; 7 bases match TRBD1. The CDR3 runs 14 residues. CDR1 ENHRY and CDR2 SYGVKD come from the germline V gene. V lost 10 bases, J lost 2 bases, and 5 bases stayed unmatched. The CDR3 protein is CATVRGPGANVLTF. The CDR3 DNA is TGTGCCACCGTAAGGGGGCCTGGGGCCAACGTCCTGACTTTC.

In its sample, this clone was seen a few times. This rearrangement joins TRBV5-4 to TRBJ1-2, with 7 positions matching TRBD1. This CDR3 is 13 amino acids long. CDR1 SGHNT and CDR2 YYREEE come from the germline V gene (reference sequence). Unmatched junction bases numbered 4, after V lost 5 bases and J lost 3 bases. The CDR3 region is CASRTQGDYGYTF. The CDR3, as DNA: TGTGCCAGCAGAACTCAGGGGGACTATGGCTACACCTTC.

This clone has more than one count but fewer than ten. V is TRBV19 and J is TRBJ1-5; a possible D gene is TRBD1 (5 bases). Trimming removed 5 bases from V and 7 bases from J, with 12 bases in between. There are 13 residues in the CDR3. Looked up from germline, CDR1 is LNHDA and CDR2 is SQIVND (reference sequence). The CDR3 nucleotides are TGTGCCAGTAGTTGGCAGGGTGGGCAGCCCCAGCATTTT. Protein: CASSWQGGQPQHF.

The V call is TRBV18, the J call TRBJ2-2; tentatively, D is TRBD2 (6 bases). Trimming shortened V by 3 bases and J by 5 bases, and 10 bases separated the two germline ends. The CDR3 has 14 amino acids. In germline, CDR1 is KGHSH, CDR2 LQKENI. The CDR3 here is CASSPRDRTGELFF. The CDR3 DNA sequence: TGTGCCAGCTCACCGCGGGATAGGACCGGGGAGCTGTTTTTT.

This rearrangement joins TRBV28 to TRBJ2-2; TRBD1 matches at 8 bases. V was pared by 6 bases and J by 2 bases, with 11 bases of the junction left unmatched. Germline V gene data show CDR1 as MDHEN and CDR2 as SYDVKM. CDR3 length equals 17 residues. The CDR3 coding sequence is TGTGCCAGCAGCTGGGGCCAGGGGGCGCATAACACCGGGGAGCTGTTTTTT. Its translation: CASSWGQGAHNTGELFF. The variable domain in full, completed from reference TRBV28 and TRBJ2-2, reads DVKVTQSSRYLVKRTGEKVFLECVQDMDHENMFWYRQDPGLGLRLIYFSYDVKMKEKGDIPEGYSVSREKKERFSLILESASTNQTSMYLCASSWGQGAHNTGELFFGEGSRLTVL.

This clone was counted between two and nine times. This chain connects TRBV2 to TRBJ2-6, with 9 positions matching TRBD1. The CDR3 runs 19 residues. Germline CDR1 SNHLY, CDR2 FYNNEI. Trimming took 5 bases from V and 0 from J; bases not matched to a gene: 11. The CDR3 DNA is TGTGCCAGCAGTAAGACAGGGGGTAAGGGCAGCTCTGGGGCCAACGTCCTGACTTTC. Translating it yields CASSKTGGKGSSGANVLTF.

The CDR3 loop reads CASSEAGLPGTGDGYTF. The CDR3 DNA reads as TGTGCCAGCAGTGAAGCAGGACTACCCGGGACAGGAGATGGCTACACCTTC. V usage is TRBV6-1 and J usage is TRBJ1-2; TRBD1 matches at 8 bases. V lost 0 bases to trimming and J lost 6 bases; unmatched junction nucleotides: 12. Germline lookup yields CDR1 MNHNS and CDR2 SASEGT. The CDR3 covers 17 residues.

CDR3 region: CASSLQTGSGGELFF. DNA of the CDR3: TGTGCCAGCAGCCTTCAGACCGGGTCGGGCGGGGAGCTGTTTTTT. The genes are TRBV14 and TRBJ2-2; no clear D gene. Germline CDR1 is SGHDN and CDR2 is FVKESK. The length of the CDR3 is 15 residues. Trimming shortened V by 4 bases and J by 7 bases, and 16 bases separated the two germline ends.

This clone was recorded a few times. The chain joins TRBV30 to TRBJ2-1; 9 bases fit TRBD2. Germline CDR1 is GTSNPN and CDR2 is SVGIG (reference sequence). V trimming: 7 bases; J trimming: 9 bases; junction bases outside the gene matches: 7. The CDR3 is 12 residues long. The CDR3 loop reads CAYLAGDREQFF. Here the CDR3 DNA reads TGTGCCTATTTAGCGGGAGACCGTGAGCAGTTCTTC.